This section outlines one T cell receptor (beta chain) sequence together with its context. Deep level was the assay's run setting. Only in-frame clones appear in the TCRdb table, and some are missing; sequencing was by immunoSEQ multiplex PCR. There are some 2 million clones in the sample; about 95% occur only once, and 1% to 1.3% lies in the top ten. These data are taken from a study of shared clonotypes between healthy human individuals. As defined, naive CD8 cells were CD45RO-negative and positively selected for CCR7, with terminally differentiated effector memory CD45RA+ cells excluded. The germline V gene has CDR1 SGHDT and CDR2 YYEEEE. The CDR3 contains 17 residues. Losses at the gene ends were 1 base for V and 5 bases for J; bases not matched to a gene: 8.

V gene TRBV5-6 combines with J gene TRBJ2-5, with 13 bases that match TRBD2. The specimen was naive CD8+ T cells sorted from blood. The receptor was derived from a man between 18 and 29 years old in good health. The CDR3 loop is CASSLRLAGGPWETQYF. CDR3 DNA sequence: TGTGCCAGCAGCTTGAGACTAGCGGGGGGACCTTGGGAGACCCAGTACTTC.